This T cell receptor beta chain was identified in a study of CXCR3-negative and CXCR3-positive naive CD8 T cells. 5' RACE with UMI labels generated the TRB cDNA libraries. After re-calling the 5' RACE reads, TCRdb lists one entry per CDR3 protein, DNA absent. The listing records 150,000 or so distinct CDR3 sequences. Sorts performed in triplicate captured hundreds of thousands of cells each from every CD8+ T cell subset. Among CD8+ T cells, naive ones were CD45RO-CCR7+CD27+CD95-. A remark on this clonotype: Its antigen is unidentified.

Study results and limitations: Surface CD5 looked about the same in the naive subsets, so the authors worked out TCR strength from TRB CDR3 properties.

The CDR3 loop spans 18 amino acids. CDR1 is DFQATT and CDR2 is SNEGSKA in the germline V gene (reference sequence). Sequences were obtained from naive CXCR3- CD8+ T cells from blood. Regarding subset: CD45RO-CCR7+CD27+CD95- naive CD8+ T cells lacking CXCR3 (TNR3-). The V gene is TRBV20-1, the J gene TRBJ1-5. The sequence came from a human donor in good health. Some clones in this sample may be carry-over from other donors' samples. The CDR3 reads CSAGYLIQTAYSNQPQHF.